This is a list of T cell receptor beta chains from one sample in a study of radiotherapy plus CTLA-4 blockade in lung cancer. Libraries were prepared by immunoSEQ multiplex PCR; TCRdb keeps only in-frame clonotypes and omits some of them. The repertoire includes 50,000 to 65,000 clones, around 79% of them detected once, and 2% to 3% sits in the top ten. Sequenced here: peripheral blood, sampled from a patient treated with radiotherapy plus ipilimumab. These receptors came from a human donor with non-small cell lung cancer whose response to radiotherapy plus ipilimumab could not be evaluated. Both conserved end residues are part of each CDR3. A D gene is named only where the DNA matches it firmly. Expanded clones are given a class, and other clones once, few, many or no size at all.

clone_size j_call v_call d_call cdr3_nt cdr3_aa
. TRBJ1-2 TRBV30 . TGTGCCTGGAGTGTACTTGGGACTAGCTATGGCTACACCTTC CAWSVLGTSYGYTF
once TRBJ2-5 TRBV2 TRBD2 TGTGCCAGCGGGGGACTAGCGGGGGTGGAGACCCAGTACTTC CASGGLAGVETQYF
once TRBJ1-5 TRBV6-1 TRBD1 TGTGCCAGCAGTGACCAGGGGGATCAGCCCCAGCATTTT CASSDQGDQPQHF
few TRBJ1-1 TRBV28 TRBD1 TGTGCCAGCAGTCCATGGGACAGGGGTGTGACTGAAGCTTTCTTT CASSPWDRGVTEAFF
. TRBJ1-5 TRBV28 . TGTGCCAGCACCACTCTCTTAAGCAATCAGCCCCAGCATTTT CASTTLLSNQPQHF
. TRBJ2-3 TRBV29-1 . TGCAGCGTTGAAGATTCGAAACAGATCACAGATACGCAGTATTTT CSVEDSKQITDTQYF
few TRBJ2-2 TRBV30 . TGTGCCTGGAGATCAGGGCCGAACACCGGGGAGCTGTTTTTT CAWRSGPNTGELFF
. TRBJ2-7 TRBV18 . TGTGCCAGCTCACCATCTGCGTCCTACGAGCAGTACTTC CASSPSASYEQYF
. TRBJ2-1 TRBV11-1 . TGTGCCAGCAGCCCCCTCTTCGAGCCAAACAATGAGCAGTTCTTC CASSPLFEPNNEQFF
. TRBJ2-2 TRBV27 TRBD1 TGTGCCAGCAGCACCACTGACAGGGGGGCCAGGAGGTTTTTT CASSTTDRGARRFF
. TRBJ2-2 TRBV6-1 . TGTGCCAGCAGTGAAACCAGGGTCCCCGGGGAGCTGTTTTTT CASSETRVPGELFF
. TRBJ1-6 TRBV7-9 TRBD1 TGTGCCAGCAGGGACAGGGTGGATTCACCCCTCCACTTT CASRDRVDSPLHF
. TRBJ2-1 TRBV5-1 TRBD2 TGCGCCAGCAGCTTGGCCACGCGGGGGGGACCCGGGGCGGATGAGCAGTTCTTC CASSLATRGGPGADEQFF
. TRBJ1-1 TRBV7-3 TRBD1 TGTGCCAGCAGCATCAACAGGGGCACTGAAGCTTTCTTT CASSINRGTEAFF
. TRBJ2-7 TRBV13 TRBD1 TGTGCCAGCAGCGGACAGGGCCTAACCTACGAGCAGTACTTC CASSGQGLTYEQYF
. TRBJ2-2 TRBV7-2 TRBD2 TGTGCCATCCCTATAGCGGGGAACACCGGGGAGCTGTTTTTT CAIPIAGNTGELFF
. TRBJ2-5 TRBV5-1 TRBD2 TGCGCCAGCTCGCCGGGGGGTACCCAAGAGACCCAGTACTTC CASSPGGTQETQYF
. TRBJ1-2 TRBV7-9 . TGTGCCAGCAGCCCCCAGGGTGATGCCCATGGCTACACCTTC CASSPQGDAHGYTF
. TRBJ1-2 TRBV30 TRBD1 TGTGCCTGGAGGGGGACAGGCCAGACCTATGGCTACACCTTC CAWRGTGQTYGYTF
. TRBJ2-1 TRBV7-3 . TGTGCCAGCAGCCGAGGCGGCTACAATGAGCAGTTCTTC CASSRGGYNEQFF
. TRBJ2-3 TRBV6-5 . TGTGCCAGCAGAATTAATAGCGCCCTTGGAGATACGCAGTATTTT CASRINSALGDTQYF
. TRBJ2-3 TRBV6-1 . TGTGCCAGCAGTGGGAACAGGGTCCGGACAGATACGCAGTATTTT CASSGNRVRTDTQYF
. TRBJ2-7 TRBV5-1 . TGCGCCAGCAGCTTGGAGGGGTTGTTGGGGGGATACGAGCAGTACTTC CASSLEGLLGGYEQYF
. TRBJ2-2 TRBV15 TRBD2 TGTGCCACAGAGCGGGGGGTCCGAGGCACCGGGGAGCTGTTTTTT CATERGVRGTGELFF
once TRBJ2-3 TRBV18 TRBD1 TGTGCCAGCTCACCCAGGACAGGGGCCCCCCAGGATACGCAGTATTTT CASSPRTGAPQDTQYF
. TRBJ1-5 TRBV7-8 . TGTGCCAGCAGCTCCCGGAATCAGCCCCAGCATTTT CASSSRNQPQHF
. TRBJ2-7 TRBV6-5 TRBD1 TGTGCCAGCAGTTACTCTTTGGGACAGGGGGCTTACGAGCAGTACTTC CASSYSLGQGAYEQYF
. TRBJ1-3 TRBV28 . TGTGCCAGCACCTTCGACAGGAGAGGAAACACCATATATTTT CASTFDRRGNTIYF